This T cell receptor (beta chain) came from a study of vaccination and CD4 T cells after COVID-19. Turning to the study itself: The stimulus for the cells was overlapping spike peptides derived from SARS-CoV-2, HCoV-NL63, HCoV-OC43 and HCoV-229E.

Study-wide results and caveats: Vaccine-specific clones in convalescent patients were spike mono-reactive in 304 of 307 cases.

This clonotype was counted a few times. Antigen specificity is unknown. CD4+ T cells that had been cultured provided DNA sequenced with the Oncomine TCR Beta short-read assay. The genomic DNA was obtained from cultured CD4+ T cells by extraction with the QIAamp micro DNA kit. TCRdb reanalysed the PCR reads using MiXCR and keeps one entry per CDR3 protein. The sample yields 13,000 or so distinct CDR3 sequences, 35% to 45% seen once. Specified treatment: roughly 10-day PBMC culture with coronavirus spike peptide pools or control peptides (ViraFEST assay). Fresh replacement IL-2 medium substituted for half the medium on days 3 and 7. The source was CD4+ T cells from blood, cultured in vitro, collected after SARS-CoV-2 vaccination. The sequence derives from a human donor who had recovered from COVID-19.

In nucleotides, the CDR3 is TGTGCCAGCAGTCCTGGGGCACTTACTAGCTATGGCTACACCTTC. Amino acids: CASSPGALTSYGYTF. V is TRBV12-3 or TRBV12-4 and J is TRBJ1-2; D is perhaps TRBD1 (5 bases). The length of the CDR3 is 15 residues. V gave up 5 bases and J gave up 4 bases, with 17 bases separating them.